This T cell receptor (beta chain) was sequenced during a study of shared clonotypes between healthy human individuals. Study-wide context: Contributing individuals were a couple of females and a few males aged 18 to 49. CD4 naive and memory got three plates each, CD8 naive two, CD8 memory one.

Germline V gene lookup returns CDR1 SEHNR and CDR2 FQNEAQ (reference sequence). With 0 bases removed from V and 6 bases from J, the gap between germline ends came to 6 bases. This CDR3 has 13 residues. In the study's own analysis: Without quality scores, immunoSEQ junctional reads could not be filtered like full-length reads. The method was immunoSEQ multiplex PCR; TCRdb's version includes in-frame clones alone and lacks a portion of them. That table is the source of V, J and clone size, and D and trimming were worked out from the DNA. The sample lists about 690,000 clones, around 91% occurring once.

The sequence was obtained from a man between 18 and 35 years old in good health. Some clones in this sample may be carry-over from other donors' samples. Sequenced sample: memory CD8+ T cells from PBMCs. Indicated subset: CD45RO+ cells pooled with CCR7-negative TemRA cells. The genes are TRBV7-9 and TRBJ2-1; D remains unclear. The CDR3: CASSLAGINEQFF. In DNA, the CDR3 is TGTGCCAGCAGCTTAGCTGGAATCAATGAGCAGTTCTTC.